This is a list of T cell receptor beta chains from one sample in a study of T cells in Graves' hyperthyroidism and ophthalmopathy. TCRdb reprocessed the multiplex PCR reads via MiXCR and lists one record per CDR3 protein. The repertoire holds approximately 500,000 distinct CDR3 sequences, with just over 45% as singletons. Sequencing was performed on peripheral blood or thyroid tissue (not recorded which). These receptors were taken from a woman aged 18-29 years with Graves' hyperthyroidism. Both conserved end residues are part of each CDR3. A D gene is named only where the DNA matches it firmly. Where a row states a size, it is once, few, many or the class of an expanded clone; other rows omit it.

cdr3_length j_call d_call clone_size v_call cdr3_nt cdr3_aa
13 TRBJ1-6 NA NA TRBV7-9 TGTGCCAGCAGCGGGCGGGCGGACTCACCCCTCCACTTT CASSGRADSPLHF
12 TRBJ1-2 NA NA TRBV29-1 TGCAGCAGCCCCGGGGGAGACTATGGCTACACCTTC CSSPGGDYGYTF
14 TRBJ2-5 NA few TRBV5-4 TGTGCCAGCAGCTTGTGGCAGACCCAAGAGACCCAGTACTTC CASSLWQTQETQYF
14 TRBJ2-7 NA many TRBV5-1 TGCGCCAGCAGCTACGACAGTTATTCCTACGAGCAGTACTTC CASSYDSYSYEQYF
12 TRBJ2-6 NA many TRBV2 TGTGCCAGCAAAGGAGGGGCCAACGTCCTGACTTTC CASKGGANVLTF
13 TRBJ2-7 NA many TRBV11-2 TGTGCCAGCAGCCCCGCTGCGGGGTACGAGCAGTACTTC CASSPAAGYEQYF
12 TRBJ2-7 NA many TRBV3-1 TGTGCCAGCAGCCAAGACACGGGAGAGCAGTACTTC CASSQDTGEQYF
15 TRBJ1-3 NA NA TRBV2 TGTGCCAGCAGTCTTGGGCCTAACGAAGGAAACACCATATATTTT CASSLGPNEGNTIYF
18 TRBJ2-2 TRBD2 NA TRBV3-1 TGTGCCAGCAGCCAAGGAGTGGGGGACTATCTGAACACCGGGGAGCTGTTTTTT CASSQGVGDYLNTGELFF
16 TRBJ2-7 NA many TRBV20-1 TGCAGTGCTAGAGACTCAAGAGGGGAGGGGGCCTACGAGCAGTACTTC CSARDSRGEGAYEQYF
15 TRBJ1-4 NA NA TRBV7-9 TGTGCCAGCAGCAACAGCAACGGGGGACGCGAAAAACTGTTTTTT CASSNSNGGREKLFF
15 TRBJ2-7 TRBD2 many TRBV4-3 TGCGCCAGCAGCCAAGACCCTAGCGGGAGAACGGAGCAGTACTTC CASSQDPSGRTEQYF
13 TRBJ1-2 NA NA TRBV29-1 TGCAGCTTAGCCAGGGAAGTCTCCTATGGCTACACCTTC CSLAREVSYGYTF
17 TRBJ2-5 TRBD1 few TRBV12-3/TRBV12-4 TGTGCCAGCAGTTACCATCCATCCCGGGACAGGGGGGAGACCCAGTACTTC CASSYHPSRDRGETQYF
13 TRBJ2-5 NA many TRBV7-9 TGTGCCAGCAGCTTCGGTCATGGGGAGACCCAGTACTTC CASSFGHGETQYF
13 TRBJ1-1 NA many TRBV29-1 TGCAGCGTTGAAACAGGGCGTGACACTGAAGCTTTCTTT CSVETGRDTEAFF
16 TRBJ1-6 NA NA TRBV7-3 TGTGCCAGCAGCTTACTGGTCAGCTCCTATAATTCACCCCTCCACTTT CASSLLVSSYNSPLHF
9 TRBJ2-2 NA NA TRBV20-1 TGCAGTGCTAGCGGGGAGCTGTCTTTT CSASGELSF
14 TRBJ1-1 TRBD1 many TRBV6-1 TGTGCCAGCAGGCCCCGGACAGGGGGCACTGAAGCTTTCTTT CASRPRTGGTEAFF
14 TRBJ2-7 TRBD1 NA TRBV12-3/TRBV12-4 TGTGCCAGCAGTTACCTACAGGGGGCTTACGAGCAGTACTTC CASSYLQGAYEQYF
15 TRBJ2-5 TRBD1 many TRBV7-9 TGTGCCAGCAGTATCCGGGGACAGGGTGGAGAGACCCAGTACTTC CASSIRGQGGETQYF
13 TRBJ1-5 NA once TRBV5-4 TGTGCCAGCAGCCCTGGGGGTTATCAGCCCCAGCATTTT CASSPGGYQPQHF
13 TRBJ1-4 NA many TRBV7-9 TGTGCCAGCAGTCCCGGAAAGAATGAAAAACTGTTTTTT CASSPGKNEKLFF
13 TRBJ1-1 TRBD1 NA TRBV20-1 TGCAGTGCTAGCCCAGGGGGAAGGACTGAAGCTTTCTTT CSASPGGRTEAFF
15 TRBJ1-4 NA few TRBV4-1 TGCGCCAGCAGCCAGGTCGAGGGGGTGAGGGAAAAACTGTTTTTT CASSQVEGVREKLFF
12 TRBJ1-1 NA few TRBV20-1 TGCAGTGCTAGAGTTTGGGGGGCTGAAGCTTTCTTT CSARVWGAEAFF
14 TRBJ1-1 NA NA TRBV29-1 TGCAGCGTTGAAGTGGGGGGGCATAACACTGAAGCTTTCTTT CSVEVGGHNTEAFF
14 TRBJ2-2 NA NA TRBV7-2 TGTGCCAGCAGCTTAGGTCCAGGAACCGGGGAGCTGTTTTTT CASSLGPGTGELFF
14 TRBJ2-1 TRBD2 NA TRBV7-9 TGTGCCAGCAGCTTCGCGGGGGGGGTCAATGAGCAGTTCTTC CASSFAGGVNEQFF
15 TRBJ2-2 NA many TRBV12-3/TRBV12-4 TGTGCCAGCAGTTCAGAGGGGGCGAACACCGGGGAGCTGTTTTTT CASSSEGANTGELFF
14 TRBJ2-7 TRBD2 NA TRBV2 TGTGCCAGCCAACCGGGACTAGTACGCAATGAGCAGTACTTC CASQPGLVRNEQYF
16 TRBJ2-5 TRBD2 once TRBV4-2 TGTGCCAGCAGCCAACTAGCGGGAGGATTGGGAGAGACCCAGTACTTC CASSQLAGGLGETQYF
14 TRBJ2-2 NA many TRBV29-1 TGCAGCGCAACGGGTCAGCTCAACACCGGGGAGCTGTTTTTT CSATGQLNTGELFF
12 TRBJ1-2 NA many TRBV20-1 TGCAGTGCTAGTACCGGGAACTATGGCTACACCTTC CSASTGNYGYTF
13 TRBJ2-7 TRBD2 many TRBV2 TGTGCCAGCAGTGCCGGACTAGCCGACGAGCAGTACTTC CASSAGLADEQYF
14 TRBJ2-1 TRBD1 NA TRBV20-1 TGCAGTGCAAGAGACGGGACAGGCTACAATGAGCAGTTCTTC CSARDGTGYNEQFF
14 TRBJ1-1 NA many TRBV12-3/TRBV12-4 TGTGCCAGCAGTTACCAAGACGGGGGCGGTGAAGCTTTCTTT CASSYQDGGGEAFF
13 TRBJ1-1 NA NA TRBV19 TGTGCCAGTAGTCTTCGCTTGGACACTGAAGCTTTCTTT CASSLRLDTEAFF
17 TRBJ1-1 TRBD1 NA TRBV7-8 TGTGCCCCTCACACGGGACAGGTATCATTTGGGAACACTGAAGCTTTCTTT CAPHTGQVSFGNTEAFF
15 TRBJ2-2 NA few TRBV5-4 TGTGCCAGCAGCCAGACCAGGGTGAACACCGGGGAGCTGTTTTTT CASSQTRVNTGELFF
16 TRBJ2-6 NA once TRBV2 TGTGCCAGCAGCTTAAGGCGGCTCTCTGGGGCCAACGTCCTGACTTTC CASSLRRLSGANVLTF
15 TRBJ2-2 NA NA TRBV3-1 TGTGCCAGCAGCCAACCCGACAGAAAATACGGGGAGCTGTTTTTT CASSQPDRKYGELFF
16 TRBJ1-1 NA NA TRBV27 TGTGCCAGCAGTGCCCCCGCAGGGAGGGGGTACACTGAAGCTTTCTTT CASSAPAGRGYTEAFF
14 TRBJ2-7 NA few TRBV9 TGTGCCAGCAGCCCAACTAGTGTATACTACGAGCAGTACTTC CASSPTSVYYEQYF
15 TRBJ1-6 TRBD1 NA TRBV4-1 TGCGCCAGCAGCTCACAGGGGGCTTGGAATTCACCCCTCCACTTT CASSSQGAWNSPLHF
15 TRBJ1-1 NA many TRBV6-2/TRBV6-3 TGTGCCAGCAGTCAGACAGGAAACAAGAACACTGAAGCTTTCTTT CASSQTGNKNTEAFF
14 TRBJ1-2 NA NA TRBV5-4 TGTGCCAGCAGCTTGGGTCCAGAGTACTACGGCTACACCTTC CASSLGPEYYGYTF
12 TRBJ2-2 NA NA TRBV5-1 TGCGCCAGCAGCATAGATAGCGGGGAGCTGTTTTTT CASSIDSGELFF
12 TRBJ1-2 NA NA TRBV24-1 TGTGCCACCAGTTTCGGCAGCGAAGTCTACACCTTC CATSFGSEVYTF
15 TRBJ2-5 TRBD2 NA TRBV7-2 TGTGCCAGCAGCCAAGCTAGGGCGGGAGTGGAGACCCAGTACTTC CASSQARAGVETQYF
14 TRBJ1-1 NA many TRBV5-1 TGCGCCAGCAGCGGGGGGACGGTGAACACTGAAGCTTTCTTT CASSGGTVNTEAFF